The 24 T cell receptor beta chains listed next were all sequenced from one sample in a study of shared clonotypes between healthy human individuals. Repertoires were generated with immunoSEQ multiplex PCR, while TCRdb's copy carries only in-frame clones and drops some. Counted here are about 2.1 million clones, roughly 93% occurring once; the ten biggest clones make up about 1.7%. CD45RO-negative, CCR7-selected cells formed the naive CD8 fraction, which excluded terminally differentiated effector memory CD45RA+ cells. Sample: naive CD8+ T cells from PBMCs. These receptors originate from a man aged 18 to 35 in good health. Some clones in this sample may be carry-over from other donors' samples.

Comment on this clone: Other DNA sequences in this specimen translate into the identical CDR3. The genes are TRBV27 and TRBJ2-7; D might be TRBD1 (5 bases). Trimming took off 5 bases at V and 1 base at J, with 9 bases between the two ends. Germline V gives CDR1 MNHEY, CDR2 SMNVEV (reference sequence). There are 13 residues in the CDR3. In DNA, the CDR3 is TGTGCCAGCAGTCCAGGGCTGTCCTACGAGCAGTACTTC. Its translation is CASSPGLSYEQYF.

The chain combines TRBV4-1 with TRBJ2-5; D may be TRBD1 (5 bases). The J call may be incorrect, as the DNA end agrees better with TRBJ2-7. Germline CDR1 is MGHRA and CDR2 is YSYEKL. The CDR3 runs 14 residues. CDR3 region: CASSQLTDNYEQYF. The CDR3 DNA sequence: TGCGCCAGCAGCCAACTGACAGACAACTACGAGCAGTACTTC.

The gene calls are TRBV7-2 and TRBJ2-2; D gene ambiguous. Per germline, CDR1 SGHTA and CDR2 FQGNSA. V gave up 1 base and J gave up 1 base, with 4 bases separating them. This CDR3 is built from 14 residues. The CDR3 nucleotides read TGTGCCAGCAGCTTAGATGAGAACACCGGGGAGCTGTTTTTT. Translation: CASSLDENTGELFF.

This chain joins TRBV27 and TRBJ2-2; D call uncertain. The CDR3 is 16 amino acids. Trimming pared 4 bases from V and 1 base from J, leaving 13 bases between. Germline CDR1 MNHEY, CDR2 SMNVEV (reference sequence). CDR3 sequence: CASSSRLSGNTGELFF. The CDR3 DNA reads TGTGCCAGCAGTTCCCGACTCTCCGGGAACACCGGGGAGCTGTTTTTT.

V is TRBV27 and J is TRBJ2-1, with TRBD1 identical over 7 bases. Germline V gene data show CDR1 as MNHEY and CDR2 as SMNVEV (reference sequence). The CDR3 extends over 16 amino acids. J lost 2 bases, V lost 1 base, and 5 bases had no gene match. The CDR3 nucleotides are TGTGCCAGCAGTTTATTCCTGACAGGGACCTACAATGAGCAGTTCTTC. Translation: CASSLFLTGTYNEQFF.

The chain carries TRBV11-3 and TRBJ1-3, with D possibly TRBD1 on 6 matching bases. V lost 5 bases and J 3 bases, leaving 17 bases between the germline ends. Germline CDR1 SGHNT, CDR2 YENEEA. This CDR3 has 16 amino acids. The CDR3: CASSLGLGAGGNTIYF. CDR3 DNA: TGTGCCAGCAGCCTGGGGCTGGGGGCTGGTGGAAACACCATATATTTT. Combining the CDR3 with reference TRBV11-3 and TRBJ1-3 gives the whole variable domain EAGVVQSPRYKIIEKKQPVAFWCNPISGHNTLYWYLQNLGQGPELLIRYENEEAVDDSQLPKDRFSAERLKGVDSTLKIQPAELGDSAVYLCASSLGLGAGGNTIYFGEGSWLTVV.

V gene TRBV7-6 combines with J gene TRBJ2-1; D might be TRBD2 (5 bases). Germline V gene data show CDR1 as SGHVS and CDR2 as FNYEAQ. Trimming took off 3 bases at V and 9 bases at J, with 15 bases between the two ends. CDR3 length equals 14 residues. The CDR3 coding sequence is TGTGCCAGCAGCTTTAGGGCTAGCTTGAGTGAGCAGTTCTTC. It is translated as CASSFRASLSEQFF.

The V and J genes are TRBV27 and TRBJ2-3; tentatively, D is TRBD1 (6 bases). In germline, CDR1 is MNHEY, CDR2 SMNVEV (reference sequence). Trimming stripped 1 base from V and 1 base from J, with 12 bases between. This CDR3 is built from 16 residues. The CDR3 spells CASSLYPGQRTDTQYF. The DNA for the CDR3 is TGTGCCAGCAGTTTATATCCTGGACAGCGCACAGATACGCAGTATTTT.

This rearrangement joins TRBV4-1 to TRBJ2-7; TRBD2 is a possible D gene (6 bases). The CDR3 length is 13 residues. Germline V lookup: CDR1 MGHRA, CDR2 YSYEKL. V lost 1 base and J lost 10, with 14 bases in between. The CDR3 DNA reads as TGCGCCAGCAGCCAAGTCGGGACTCCCGAACAGTACTTC. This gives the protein CASSQVGTPEQYF.

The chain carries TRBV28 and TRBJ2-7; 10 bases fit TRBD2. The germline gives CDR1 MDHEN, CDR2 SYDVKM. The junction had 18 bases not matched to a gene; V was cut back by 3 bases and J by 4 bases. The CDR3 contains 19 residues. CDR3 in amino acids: CASSFSLGSSASGSYEQYF. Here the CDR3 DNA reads TGTGCCAGCAGTTTTAGCCTGGGGTCGTCGGCTAGCGGGAGTTACGAGCAGTACTTC.

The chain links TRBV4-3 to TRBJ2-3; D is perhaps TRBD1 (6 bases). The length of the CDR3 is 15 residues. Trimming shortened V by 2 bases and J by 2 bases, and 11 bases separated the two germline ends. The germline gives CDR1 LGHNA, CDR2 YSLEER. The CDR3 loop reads CASSQSRGNTDTQYF. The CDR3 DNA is TGCGCCAGCAGCCAAAGCAGGGGCAACACAGATACGCAGTATTTT.

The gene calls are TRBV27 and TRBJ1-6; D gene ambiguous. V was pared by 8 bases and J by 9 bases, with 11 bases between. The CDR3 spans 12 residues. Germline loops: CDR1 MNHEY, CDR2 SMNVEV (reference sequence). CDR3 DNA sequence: TGTGCCAGCTCCACATCGGGTTCACCCCTCCACTTT. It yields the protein CASSTSGSPLHF.

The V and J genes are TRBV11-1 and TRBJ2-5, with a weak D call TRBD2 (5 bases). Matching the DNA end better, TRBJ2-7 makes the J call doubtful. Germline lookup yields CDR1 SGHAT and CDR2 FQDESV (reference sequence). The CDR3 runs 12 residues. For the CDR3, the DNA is TGTGCCAGCAGCCCCGGGAACTACGAGCAGTACTTC. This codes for CASSPGNYEQYF.

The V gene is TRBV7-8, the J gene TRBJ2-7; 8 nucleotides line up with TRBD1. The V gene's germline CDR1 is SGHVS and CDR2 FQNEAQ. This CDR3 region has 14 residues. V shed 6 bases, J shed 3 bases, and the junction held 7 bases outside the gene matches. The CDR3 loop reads CASRLAGGHYEQYF. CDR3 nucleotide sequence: TGTGCCAGCAGGCTTGCAGGGGGCCACTACGAGCAGTACTTC. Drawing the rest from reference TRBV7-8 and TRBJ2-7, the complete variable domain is GAGVSQSPRYKVAKRGQDVALRCDPISGHVSLFWYQQALGQGPEFLTYFQNEAQLDKSGLPSDRFFAERPEGSVSTLKIQRTQQEDSAVYLCASRLAGGHYEQYFGPGTRLTVT.

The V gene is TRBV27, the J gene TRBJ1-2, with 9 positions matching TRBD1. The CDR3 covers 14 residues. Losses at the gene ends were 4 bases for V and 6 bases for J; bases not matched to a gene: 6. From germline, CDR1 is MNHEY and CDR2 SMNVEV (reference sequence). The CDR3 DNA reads TGTGCCAGCAGTTCGACAGGGGGAGTCCATGGCTACACCTTC. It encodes CASSSTGGVHGYTF.

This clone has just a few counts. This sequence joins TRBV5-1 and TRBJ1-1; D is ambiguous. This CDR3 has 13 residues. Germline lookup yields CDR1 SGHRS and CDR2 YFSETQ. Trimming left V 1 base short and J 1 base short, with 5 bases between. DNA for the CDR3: TGCGCCAGCAGCTTGTTCACGAACACTGAAGCTTTCTTT. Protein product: CASSLFTNTEAFF.

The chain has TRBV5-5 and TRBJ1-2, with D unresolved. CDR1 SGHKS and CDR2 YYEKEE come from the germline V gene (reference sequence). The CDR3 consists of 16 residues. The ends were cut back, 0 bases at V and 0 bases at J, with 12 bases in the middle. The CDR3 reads CASSLAALGANYGYTF. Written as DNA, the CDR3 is TGTGCCAGCAGCTTGGCCGCGCTCGGGGCTAACTATGGCTACACCTTC. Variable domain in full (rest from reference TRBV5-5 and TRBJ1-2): DAGVTQSPTHLIKTRGQQVTLRCSPISGHKSVSWYQQVLGQGPQFIFQYYEKEERGRGNFPDRFSARQFPNYSSELNVNALLLGDSALYLCASSLAALGANYGYTFGSGTRLTVV.

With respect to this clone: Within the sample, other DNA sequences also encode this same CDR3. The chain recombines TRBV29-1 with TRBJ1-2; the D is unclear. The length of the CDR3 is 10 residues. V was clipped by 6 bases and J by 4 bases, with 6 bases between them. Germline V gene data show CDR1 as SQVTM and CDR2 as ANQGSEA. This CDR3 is CSVDGYGYTF. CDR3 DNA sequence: TGCAGCGTGGACGGCTATGGCTACACCTTC.

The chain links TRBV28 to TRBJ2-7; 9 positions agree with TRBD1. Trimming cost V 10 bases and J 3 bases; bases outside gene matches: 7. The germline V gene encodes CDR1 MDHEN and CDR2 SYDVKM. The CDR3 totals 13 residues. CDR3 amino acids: CAIGQGSSYEQYF. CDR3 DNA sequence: TGTGCCATAGGACAGGGGTCTAGCTACGAGCAGTACTTC.

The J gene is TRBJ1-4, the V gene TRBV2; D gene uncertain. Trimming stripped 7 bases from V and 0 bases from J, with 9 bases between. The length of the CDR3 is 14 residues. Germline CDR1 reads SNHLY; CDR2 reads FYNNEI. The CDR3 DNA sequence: TGTGCCAGCATGCAGATTGCAACTAATGAAAAACTGTTTTTT. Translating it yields CASMQIATNEKLFF. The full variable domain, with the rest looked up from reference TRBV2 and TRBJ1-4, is EPEVTQTPSHQVTQMGQEVILRCVPISNHLYFYWYRQILGQKVEFLVSFYNNEISEKSEIFDDQFSVERPDGSNFTLKIRSTKLEDSAMYFCASMQIATNEKLFFGSGTQLSVL.

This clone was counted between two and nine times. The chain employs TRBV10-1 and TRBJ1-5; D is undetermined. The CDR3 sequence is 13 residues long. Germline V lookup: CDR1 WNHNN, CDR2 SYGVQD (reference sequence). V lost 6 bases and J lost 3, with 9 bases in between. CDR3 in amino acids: CASSRHYNQPQHF. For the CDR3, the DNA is TGCGCCAGCAGCAGGCACTACAATCAGCCCCAGCATTTT.

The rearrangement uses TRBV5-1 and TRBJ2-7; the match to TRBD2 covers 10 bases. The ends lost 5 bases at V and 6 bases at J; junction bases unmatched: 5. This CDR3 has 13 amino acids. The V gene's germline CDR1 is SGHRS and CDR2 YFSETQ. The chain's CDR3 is CASRWTSGSEQYF. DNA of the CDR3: TGCGCCAGCAGATGGACTAGCGGAAGCGAGCAGTACTTC. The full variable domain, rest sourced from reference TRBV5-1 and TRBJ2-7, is KAGVTQTPRYLIKTRGQQVTLSCSPISGHRSVSWYQQTPGQGLQFLFEYFSETQRNKGNFPGRFSGRQFSNSRSEMNVSTLELGDSALYLCASRWTSGSEQYFGPGTRLTVT.

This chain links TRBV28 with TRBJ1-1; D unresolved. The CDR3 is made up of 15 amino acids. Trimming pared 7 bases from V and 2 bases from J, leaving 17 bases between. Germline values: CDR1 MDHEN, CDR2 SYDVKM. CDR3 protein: CASIKRRQINTEAFF. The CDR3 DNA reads TGTGCCAGCATTAAAAGGAGGCAGATAAACACTGAAGCTTTCTTT.

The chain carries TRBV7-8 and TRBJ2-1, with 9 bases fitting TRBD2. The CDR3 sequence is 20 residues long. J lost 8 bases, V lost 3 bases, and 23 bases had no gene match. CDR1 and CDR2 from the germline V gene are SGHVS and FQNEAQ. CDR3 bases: TGTGCCAGCAGCTTTAAAAGTAGGACTAGCGAAAAATGGAAGGGCTATGAGCAGTTCTTC. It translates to CASSFKSRTSEKWKGYEQFF.